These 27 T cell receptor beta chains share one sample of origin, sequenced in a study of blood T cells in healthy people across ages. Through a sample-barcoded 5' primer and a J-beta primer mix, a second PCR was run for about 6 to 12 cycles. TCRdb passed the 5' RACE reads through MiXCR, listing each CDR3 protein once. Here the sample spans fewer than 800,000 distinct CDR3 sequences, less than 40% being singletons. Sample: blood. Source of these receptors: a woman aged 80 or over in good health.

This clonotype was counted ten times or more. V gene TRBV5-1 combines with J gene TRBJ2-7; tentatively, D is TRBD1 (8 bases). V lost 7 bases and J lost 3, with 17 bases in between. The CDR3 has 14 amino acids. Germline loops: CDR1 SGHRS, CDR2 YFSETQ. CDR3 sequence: CASRGETGVYEQYF. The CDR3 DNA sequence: TGCGCCAGCCGGGGGGAGACAGGGGTCTACGAGCAGTACTTC.

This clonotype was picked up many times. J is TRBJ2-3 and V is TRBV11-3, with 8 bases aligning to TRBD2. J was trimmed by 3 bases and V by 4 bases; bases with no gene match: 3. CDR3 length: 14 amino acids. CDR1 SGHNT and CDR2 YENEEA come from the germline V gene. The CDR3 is CASSSRGGTDTQYF. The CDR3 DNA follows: TGTGCCAGCAGCTCCCGGGGGGGTACAGATACGCAGTATTTT.

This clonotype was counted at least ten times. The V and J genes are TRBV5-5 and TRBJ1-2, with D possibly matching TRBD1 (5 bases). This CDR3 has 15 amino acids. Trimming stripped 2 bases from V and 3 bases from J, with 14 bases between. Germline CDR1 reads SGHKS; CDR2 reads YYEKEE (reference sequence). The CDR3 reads CASSFQGREHYGYTF. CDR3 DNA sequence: TGTGCCAGCAGCTTCCAGGGAAGGGAACACTATGGCTACACCTTC.

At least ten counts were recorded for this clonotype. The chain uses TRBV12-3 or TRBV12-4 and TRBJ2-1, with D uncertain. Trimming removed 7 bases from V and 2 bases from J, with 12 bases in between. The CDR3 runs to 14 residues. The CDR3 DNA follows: TGTGCCAGCACCTCCCTGGCGGCCTACAATGAGCAGTTCTTC. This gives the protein CASTSLAAYNEQFF.

Here the CDR3 reads CASRETSGGPVTGELFF. In DNA form, the CDR3 reads TGTGCCAGCAGGGAGACTAGCGGGGGGCCTGTCACCGGGGAGCTGTTTTTT. This chain links TRBV7-8 with TRBJ2-2; 13 bases are shared with TRBD2. Germline lookup yields CDR1 SGHVS and CDR2 FQNEAQ. The CDR3 totals 17 residues. V lost 6 bases and J lost 4; bases outside the gene matches: 8.

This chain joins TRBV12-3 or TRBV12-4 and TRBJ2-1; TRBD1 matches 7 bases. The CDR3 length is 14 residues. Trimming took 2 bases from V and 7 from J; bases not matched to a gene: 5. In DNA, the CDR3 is TGTGCCAGCAGTTTAATGGGGACAGCTAATGAGCAGTTCTTC. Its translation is CASSLMGTANEQFF.

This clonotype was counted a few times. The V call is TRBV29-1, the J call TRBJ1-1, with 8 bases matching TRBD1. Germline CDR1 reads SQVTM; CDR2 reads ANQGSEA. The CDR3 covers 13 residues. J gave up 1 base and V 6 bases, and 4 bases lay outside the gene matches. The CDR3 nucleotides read TGCAGCGTCGGTGGACAGGGGAACACTGAAGCTTTCTTT. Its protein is CSVGGQGNTEAFF.

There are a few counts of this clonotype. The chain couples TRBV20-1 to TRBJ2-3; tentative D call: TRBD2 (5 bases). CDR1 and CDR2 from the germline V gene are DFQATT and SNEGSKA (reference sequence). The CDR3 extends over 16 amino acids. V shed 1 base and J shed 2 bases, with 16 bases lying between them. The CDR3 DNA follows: TGCAGTGCTAGAGGGAGAGGGCGAGGGTTCACAGATACGCAGTATTTT. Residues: CSARGRGRGFTDTQYF.

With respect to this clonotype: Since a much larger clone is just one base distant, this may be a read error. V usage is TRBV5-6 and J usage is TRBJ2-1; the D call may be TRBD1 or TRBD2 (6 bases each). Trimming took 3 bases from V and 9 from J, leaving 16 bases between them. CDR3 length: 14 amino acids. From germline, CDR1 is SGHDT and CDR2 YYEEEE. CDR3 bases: TGTGCCAGCAGCTGGAGGGACACCCTGGTTGAGCAGTTCTTC. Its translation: CASSWRDTLVEQFF.

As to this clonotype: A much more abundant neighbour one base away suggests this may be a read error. The CDR3 loop reads CGARDGPAKDEQYF. CDR3 in DNA: TGCGGTGCTAGAGATGGTCCGGCGAAGGACGAGCAGTACTTC. The V and J genes are TRBV20-1 and TRBJ2-7; no firm D call. CDR3 length equals 14 residues. Germline V CDR1 and CDR2: DFQATT, SNEGSKA (reference sequence).

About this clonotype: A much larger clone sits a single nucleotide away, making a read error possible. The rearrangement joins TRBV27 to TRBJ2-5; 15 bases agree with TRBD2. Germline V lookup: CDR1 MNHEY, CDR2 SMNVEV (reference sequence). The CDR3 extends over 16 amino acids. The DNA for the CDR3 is TGTGCCAGCACCGGACTAGCGGGGGGGCCCCGAGAGACCCTGTACTTC. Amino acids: CASTGLAGGPRETLYF.

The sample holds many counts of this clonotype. CDR3 bases: TGTGCCAGCAGCGCTTCATTAGCCAAAAACATTCAGTACTTC. Its protein is CASSASLAKNIQYF. The chain has TRBV9 and TRBJ2-4; no definite D call. The germline gives CDR1 SGDLS, CDR2 YYNGEE. CDR3 length: 14 residues. Between the trimmed V and J ends, which lost 3 bases and 0 bases, there was a span of 7 bases.

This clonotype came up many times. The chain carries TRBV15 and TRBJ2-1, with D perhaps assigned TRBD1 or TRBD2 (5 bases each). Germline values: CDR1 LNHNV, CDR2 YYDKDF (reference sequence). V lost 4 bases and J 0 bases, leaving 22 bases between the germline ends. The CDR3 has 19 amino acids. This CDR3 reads CATSTPWGGLSSSYNEQFF. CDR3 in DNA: TGTGCCACCAGCACACCCTGGGGCGGACTCTCTAGCTCCTACAATGAGCAGTTCTTC.

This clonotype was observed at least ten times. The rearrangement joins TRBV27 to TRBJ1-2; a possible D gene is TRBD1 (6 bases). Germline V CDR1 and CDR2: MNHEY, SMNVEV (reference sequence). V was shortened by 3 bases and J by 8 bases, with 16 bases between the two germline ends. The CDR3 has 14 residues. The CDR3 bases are TGTGCCAGCAGTTTGGGGGGGCAAGTTTCCGGCTACACCTTC. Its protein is CASSLGGQVSGYTF.

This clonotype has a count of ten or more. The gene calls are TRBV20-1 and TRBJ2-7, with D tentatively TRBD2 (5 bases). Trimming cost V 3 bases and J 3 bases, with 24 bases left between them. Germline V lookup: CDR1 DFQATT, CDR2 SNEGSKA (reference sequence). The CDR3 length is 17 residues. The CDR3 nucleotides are TGCAGTGCTAGGGGTTCGGACTCCCTCGGATCTTACTACGAGCAGTACTTC. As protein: CSARGSDSLGSYYEQYF.

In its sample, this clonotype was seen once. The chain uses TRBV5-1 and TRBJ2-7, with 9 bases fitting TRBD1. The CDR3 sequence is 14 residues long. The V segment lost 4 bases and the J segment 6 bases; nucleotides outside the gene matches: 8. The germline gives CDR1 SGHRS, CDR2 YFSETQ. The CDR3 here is CASSPDRGTSEQYF. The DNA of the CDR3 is TGCGCCAGCAGCCCGGACAGGGGTACCTCCGAGCAGTACTTC.

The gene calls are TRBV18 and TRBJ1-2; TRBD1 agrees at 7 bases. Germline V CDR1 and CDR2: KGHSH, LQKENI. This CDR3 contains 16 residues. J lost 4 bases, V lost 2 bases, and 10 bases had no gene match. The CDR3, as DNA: TGTGCCAGCTCACCAAGGAGTCAGGGGGATGGCTATGGCTACACCTTC. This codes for CASSPRSQGDGYGYTF. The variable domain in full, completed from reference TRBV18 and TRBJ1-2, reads NAGVMQNPRHLVRRRGQEARLRCSPMKGHSHVYWYRQLPEEGLKFMVYLQKENIIDESGMPKERFSAEFPKEGPSILRIQQVVRGDSAAYFCASSPRSQGDGYGYTFGSGTRLTVV.

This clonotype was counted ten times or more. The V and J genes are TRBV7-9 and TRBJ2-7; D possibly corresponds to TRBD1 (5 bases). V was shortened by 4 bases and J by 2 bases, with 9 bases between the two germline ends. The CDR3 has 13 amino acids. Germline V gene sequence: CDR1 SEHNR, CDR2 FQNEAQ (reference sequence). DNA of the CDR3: TGTGCCAGCAGCTCCGGCAGGGCCTACGAGCAGTACTTC. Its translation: CASSSGRAYEQYF. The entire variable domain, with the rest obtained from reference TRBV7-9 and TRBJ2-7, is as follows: DTGVSQNPRHKITKRGQNVTFRCDPISEHNRLYWYRQTLGQGPEFLTYFQNEAQLEKSRLLSDRFSAERPKGSFSTLEIQRTEQGDSAMYLCASSSGRAYEQYFGPGTRLTVT.

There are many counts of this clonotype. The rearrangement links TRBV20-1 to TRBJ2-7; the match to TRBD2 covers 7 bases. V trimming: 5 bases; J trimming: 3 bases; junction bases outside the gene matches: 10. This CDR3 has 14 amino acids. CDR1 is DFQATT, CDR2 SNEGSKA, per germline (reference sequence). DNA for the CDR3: TGCAGTGCTTGGGGGGGGGGATTGGGCTACGAGCAGTACTTC. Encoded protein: CSAWGGGLGYEQYF.

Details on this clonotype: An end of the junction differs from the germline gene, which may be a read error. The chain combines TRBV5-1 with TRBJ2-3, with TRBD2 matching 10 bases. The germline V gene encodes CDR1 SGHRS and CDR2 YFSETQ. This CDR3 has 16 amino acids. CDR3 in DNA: TGCACCAGCAGCGCCCGAACTAGCGGGGCGGCAGATACGCAGTATTTT. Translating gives CTSSARTSGAADTQYF. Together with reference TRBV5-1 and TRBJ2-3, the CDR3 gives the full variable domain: KAGVTQTPRYLIKTRGQQVTLSCSPISGHRSVSWYQQTPGQGLQFLFEYFSETQRNKGNFPGRFSGRQFSNSRSEMNVSTLELGDSALYLCTSSARTSGAADTQYFGPGTRLTVL.

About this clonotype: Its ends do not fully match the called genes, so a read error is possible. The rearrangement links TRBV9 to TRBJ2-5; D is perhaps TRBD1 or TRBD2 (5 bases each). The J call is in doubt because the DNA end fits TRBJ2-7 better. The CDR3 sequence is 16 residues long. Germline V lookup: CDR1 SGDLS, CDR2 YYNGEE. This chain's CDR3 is CASGVGTDPLASEQYF. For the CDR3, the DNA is TGTGCCAGCGGCGTGGGGACGGACCCTCTGGCTAGCGAGCAGTACTTC.

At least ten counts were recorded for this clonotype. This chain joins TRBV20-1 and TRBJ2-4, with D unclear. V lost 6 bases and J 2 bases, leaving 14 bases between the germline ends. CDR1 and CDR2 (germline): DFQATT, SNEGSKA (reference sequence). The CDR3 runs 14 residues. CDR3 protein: CSAVNLETKNIQYF. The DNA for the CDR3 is TGCAGTGCCGTGAATCTAGAAACCAAAAACATTCAGTACTTC.

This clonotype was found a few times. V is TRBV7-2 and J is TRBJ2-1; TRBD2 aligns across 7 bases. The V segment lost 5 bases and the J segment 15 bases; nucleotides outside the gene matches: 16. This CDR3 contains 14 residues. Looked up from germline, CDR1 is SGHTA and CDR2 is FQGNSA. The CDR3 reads CASSPDALTSFLFF. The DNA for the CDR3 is TGTGCCAGCAGCCCCGACGCCCTGACTAGCTTTCTGTTCTTC.

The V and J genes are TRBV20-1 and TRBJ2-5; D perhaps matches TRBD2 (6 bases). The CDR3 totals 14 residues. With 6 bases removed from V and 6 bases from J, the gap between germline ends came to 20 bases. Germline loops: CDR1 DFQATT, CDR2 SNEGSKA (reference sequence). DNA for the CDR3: TGCAGTGCACCGTGGCTGGGAGGTCGACAGACCCAGTACTTC. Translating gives CSAPWLGGRQTQYF.

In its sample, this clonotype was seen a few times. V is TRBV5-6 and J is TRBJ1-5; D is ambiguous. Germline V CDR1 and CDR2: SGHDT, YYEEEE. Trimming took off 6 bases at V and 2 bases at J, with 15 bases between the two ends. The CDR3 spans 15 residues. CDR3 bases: TGTGCCAGCATACTGCCGGGGAGCGGCAATCAGCCCCAGCATTTT. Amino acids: CASILPGSGNQPQHF.

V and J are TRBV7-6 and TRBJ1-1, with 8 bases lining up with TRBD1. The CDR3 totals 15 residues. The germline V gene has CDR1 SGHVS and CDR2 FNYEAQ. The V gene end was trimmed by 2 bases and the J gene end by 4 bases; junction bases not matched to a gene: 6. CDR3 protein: CASSLRGQGGTEAFF. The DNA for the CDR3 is TGTGCCAGCAGCTTACGAGGACAGGGCGGCACTGAAGCTTTCTTT.

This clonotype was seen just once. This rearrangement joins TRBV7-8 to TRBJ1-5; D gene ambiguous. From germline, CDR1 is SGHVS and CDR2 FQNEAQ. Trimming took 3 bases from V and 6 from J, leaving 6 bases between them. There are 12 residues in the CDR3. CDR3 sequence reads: CASSFPTQPQHF. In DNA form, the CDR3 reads TGTGCCAGCAGCTTCCCCACTCAGCCCCAGCATTTT.